This paragraph covers one TCR beta chain sequence. Its antigen is as yet unknown. The sample originates from a study of cytomegalovirus exposure and HLA in healthy donors. Study overall: Counted in an early data release were about 80 million unique TCRs from HLA-typed donors.

The PCR had 60 Vbeta and 13 Jbeta primers. Sequenced by immunoSEQ multiplex PCR; TCRdb stores in-frame clones only, minus some. This sample's clone table lists over 70,000 clones. Every donor was a healthy person donating bone marrow. CDR1 is MNHEY, CDR2 SVGAGI, per germline. The CDR3 runs to 15 residues. The junction had 5 bases not matched to a gene; V was cut back by 0 bases and J by 5 bases. Regarding the study as a whole: TCR beta sequences numbering over 15,000 were associated with HLA alleles at 0.05 false discovery rate in a later analysis. Later findings reportedly placed an Asian-associated ancestry cluster below the approximately 670-donor mean for N-insertions.

Sequencing used PBMCs. This chain uses TRBV6-5 with TRBJ1-2, with 8 bases matching TRBD1. The TCR comes from a woman aged 35 to 49 in good health and CMV-seropositive. Here the CDR3 reads CASSYSDRGTYGYTF. The CDR3 DNA follows: TGTGCCAGCAGTTACTCTGACAGGGGCACGTATGGCTACACCTTC.